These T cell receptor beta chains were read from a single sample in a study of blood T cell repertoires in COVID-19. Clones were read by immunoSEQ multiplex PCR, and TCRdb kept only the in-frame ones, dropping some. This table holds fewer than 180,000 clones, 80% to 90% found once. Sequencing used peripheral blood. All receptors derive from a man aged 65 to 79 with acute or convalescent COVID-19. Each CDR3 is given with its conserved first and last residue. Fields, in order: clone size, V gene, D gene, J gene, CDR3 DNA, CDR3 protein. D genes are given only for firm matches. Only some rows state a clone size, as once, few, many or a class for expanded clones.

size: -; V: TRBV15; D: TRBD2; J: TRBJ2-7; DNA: TGTGCCACCAGCATTGTAGCGGGAGGGCTCTACGAGCAGTACTTC; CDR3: CATSIVAGGLYEQYF
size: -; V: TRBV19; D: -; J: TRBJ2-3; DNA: TGTGCCAGTAGTATTAGAGGCACAGATACGCAGTATTTT; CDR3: CASSIRGTDTQYF
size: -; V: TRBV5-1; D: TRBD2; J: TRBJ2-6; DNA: TGCGCCAGCAGCTTGGCGGGAGGATTCTCTGGGGCCAACGTCCTGACTTTC; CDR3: CASSLAGGFSGANVLTF
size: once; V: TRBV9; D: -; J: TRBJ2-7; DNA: TGTGCCAGCAGCGTAGCTGGCCAGGGATCTATCTACGAGCAGTACTTC; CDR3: CASSVAGQGSIYEQYF
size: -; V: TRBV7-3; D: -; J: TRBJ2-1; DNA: TGTGCCAGCAGCCCTTACAGGGTCTCCTACAATGAGCAGTTCTTC; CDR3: CASSPYRVSYNEQFF
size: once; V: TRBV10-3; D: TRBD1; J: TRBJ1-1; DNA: TGTGCCATCAATAAGAGGGGGCGGTTCACTGAAGCTTTCTTT; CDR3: CAINKRGRFTEAFF
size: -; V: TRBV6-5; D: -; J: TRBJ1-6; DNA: TGTGCCAGCAGTACTGTAGGAGGTTGGAATTCACCCCTCCACTTT; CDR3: CASSTVGGWNSPLHF
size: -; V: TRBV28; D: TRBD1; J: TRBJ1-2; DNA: TGTGCCAGCAGCCCCGGGACAGGGTTTGGCTACACCTTC; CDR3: CASSPGTGFGYTF
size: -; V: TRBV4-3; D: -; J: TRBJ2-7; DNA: TGCGCCAGCAGCCAAGACAGTCAGGGCGGTGAGCAGTACTTC; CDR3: CASSQDSQGGEQYF
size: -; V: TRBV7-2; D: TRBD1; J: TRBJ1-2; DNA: TGTGCCAGCAGCTTAGGGGGACAGGGCGTTCGGGATGGCTACACCTTC; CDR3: CASSLGGQGVRDGYTF
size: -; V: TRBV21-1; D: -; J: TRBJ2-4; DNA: TGTGCCAGCGGGGATCCCGGACAGGGGATATCCAAAAACATTCAGTACTTC; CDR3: CASGDPGQGISKNIQYF
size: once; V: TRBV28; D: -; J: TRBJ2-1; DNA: TGTGCCAGCAGTGGCGGTTCCGCCCCCTCCTACAATGAGCAGTTCTTC; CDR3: CASSGGSAPSYNEQFF
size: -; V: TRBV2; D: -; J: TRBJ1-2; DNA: TGTGCCAGCAGTCCAACAGGGCATTCTAACTATGGCTACACCTTC; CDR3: CASSPTGHSNYGYTF
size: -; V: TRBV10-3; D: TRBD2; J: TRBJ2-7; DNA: TGTGCCATCAGTGAGGCGGGAGGGGGGTACGAGCAGTACTTC; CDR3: CAISEAGGGYEQYF
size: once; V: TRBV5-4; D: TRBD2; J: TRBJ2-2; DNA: TGTGCCAGCAGCCCCCGTAGCGGGAGCTGGACCGGGGAGCTGTTTTTT; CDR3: CASSPRSGSWTGELFF
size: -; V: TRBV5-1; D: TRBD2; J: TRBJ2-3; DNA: TGCGCCAGCAGCTTGGCCGTTAGCGGGAGTGGCACAGATACGCAGTATTTT; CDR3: CASSLAVSGSGTDTQYF
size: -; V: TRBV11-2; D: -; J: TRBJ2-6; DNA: TGTGCCAGCAGCTTAGCAGGGCCTGGGGCCAACGTCCTGACTTTC; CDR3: CASSLAGPGANVLTF
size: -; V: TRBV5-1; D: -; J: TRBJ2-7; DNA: TGCGCCAGCAGCTTGGATGTGTCTGGAGCCCAACACTCCTACGAGCAGTACTTC; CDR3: CASSLDVSGAQHSYEQYF
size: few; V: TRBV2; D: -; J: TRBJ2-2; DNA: TGTGCCAGCAGTGAGTCAGGGGCCCTCACCGGGGAGCTGTTTTTT; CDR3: CASSESGALTGELFF
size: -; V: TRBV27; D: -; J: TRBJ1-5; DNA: TGTGCCAGCAGTTTGGCTTACAATCAGCCCCAGCATTTT; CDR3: CASSLAYNQPQHF
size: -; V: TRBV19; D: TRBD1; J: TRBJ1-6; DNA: TGTGCCAGTAGTTGGCAGGGGGCCTCACCCCTCCACTTT; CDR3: CASSWQGASPLHF
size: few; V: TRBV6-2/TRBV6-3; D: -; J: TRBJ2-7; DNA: TGTGCCAGCAGCGGACTGGCCTCCTACGAGCAGTACTTC; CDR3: CASSGLASYEQYF
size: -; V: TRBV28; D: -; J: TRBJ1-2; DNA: TGTGCCAGCCGCCCTCGGGACAAGGCTGGCTACACCTTC; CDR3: CASRPRDKAGYTF
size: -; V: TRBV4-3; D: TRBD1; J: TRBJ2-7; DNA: TGCGCCAGCAGCTGCGCATTCCCCCCCGGACAGGGGGATAGGCGGGGCACCTACGAGCAGTACTTC; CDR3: CASSCAFPPGQGDRRGTYEQYF
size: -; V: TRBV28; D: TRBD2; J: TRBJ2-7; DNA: TGTGCCAGCAGGCCAGGACTAGCGGGAGCTTACGAGCAGTACTTC; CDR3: CASRPGLAGAYEQYF
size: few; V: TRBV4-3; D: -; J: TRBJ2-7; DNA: TGCGCCAGCAGCCAAGATAGGGACACCGGGGAGCAGTACTTC; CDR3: CASSQDRDTGEQYF
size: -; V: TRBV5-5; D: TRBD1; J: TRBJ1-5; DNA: TGTGCCAGCAGCCCCCAGGGGGCGGGCGGCAATCAGCCCCAGCATTTT; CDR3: CASSPQGAGGNQPQHF